This T cell receptor (beta chain) was sequenced in a study of identical twins. Study-wide points: Out-of-frame alpha sequences shared between twins exhibited an excess of low generation probability. For cord blood, abundant beta clonotypes had fewer insertions, unlike memory repertoires, which showed none.

cDNA molecules carried unique molecular identifiers, and template switching added a universal primer site. TCRdb reprocessed the 5' RACE reads with MiXCR, giving one entry per CDR3 protein. The data show 700,000 to 950,000 distinct CDR3 sequences, more than 9% seen once. CDR3 length: 16 residues. The germline V gene encodes CDR1 MNHEY and CDR2 SVGAGI. V was clipped by 0 bases and J by 7 bases, with 16 bases between them. This clonotype was counted many times. What it recognizes is unknown. The data were also submitted as part of a second study, on yellow fever vaccine responses in identical twins. That paper states: Twin vaccine T cell responses reportedly seemed partly convergent, partly personalized.

This chain uses TRBV6-5 with TRBJ1-5; no firm D call. Sequences were obtained from PBMCs. The TCR comes from a young woman in good health. CDR3 bases: TGTGCCAGCAGTTACTCGTCCCGGCAGCAGGACCAGCCCCAGCATTTT. It yields the protein CASSYSSRQQDQPQHF.